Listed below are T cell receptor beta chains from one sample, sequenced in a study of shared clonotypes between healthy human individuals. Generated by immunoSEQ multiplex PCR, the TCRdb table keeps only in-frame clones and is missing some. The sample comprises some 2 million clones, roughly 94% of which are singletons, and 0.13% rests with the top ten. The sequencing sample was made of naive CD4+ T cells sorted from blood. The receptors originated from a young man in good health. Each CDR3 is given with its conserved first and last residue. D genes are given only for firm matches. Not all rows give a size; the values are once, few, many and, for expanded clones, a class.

CASSPDRGLGTQYF	TGTGCCAGCAGCCCGGACAGGGGGCTGGGGACCCAGTACTTC	few	14	TRBV5-6	TRBJ2-5	TRBD1
CASREGEKLFF	TGTGCCAGCAGAGAGGGTGAAAAACTGTTTTTT	-	11	TRBV7-6	TRBJ1-4	-
CASRLAEKSLEQFF	TGTGCCAGCAGGTTAGCGGAAAAGTCTCTGGAGCAGTTCTTC	-	14	TRBV6-6	TRBJ2-1	-
CASNARVGSPLHF	TGTGCCAGCAACGCTAGGGTGGGTTCACCCCTCCACTTT	once	13	TRBV2	TRBJ1-6	-
CASSLFPQETLDGYTF	TGTGCCAGCAGTTTATTCCCACAGGAGACATTAGATGGCTACACCTTC	-	16	TRBV27	TRBJ1-2	-
CASSLDRTRNTIYF	TGTGCCAGCAGTTTGGACAGGACAAGAAACACCATATATTTT	-	14	TRBV6-5	TRBJ1-3	TRBD1
CASSPSRGSSETQYF	TGTGCCAGCAGTCCCTCCCGCGGGAGCTCCGAGACCCAGTACTTC	-	15	TRBV2	TRBJ2-5	TRBD2
CASSLPKRKTGSYSNQPQHF	TGTGCCAGCAGTTTACCCAAACGAAAAACTGGTTCCTATAGCAATCAGCCCCAGCATTTT	-	20	TRBV27	TRBJ1-5	-
CASSIGLRNTEAFF	TGTGCCAGTAGTATTGGACTCCGGAACACTGAAGCTTTCTTT	-	14	TRBV19	TRBJ1-1	-
CASSWRQGSGNQPQHF	TGTGCCAGCAGTTGGAGACAGGGGTCCGGCAATCAGCCCCAGCATTTT	-	16	TRBV28	TRBJ1-5	TRBD1
CASSLGLAKNIQYF	TGTGCCAGCAGTCTGGGACTAGCCAAAAACATTCAGTACTTC	-	14	TRBV28	TRBJ2-4	-
CASSLDGTGITEAFF	TGCGCCAGCAGCTTGGACGGGACGGGAATCACTGAAGCTTTCTTT	-	15	TRBV5-1	TRBJ1-1	-
CASTEGLGSQYF	TGTGCCAGCACCGAGGGACTAGGTTCGCAGTATTTT	-	12	TRBV25-1	TRBJ2-3	TRBD2
CSVTSGTGRGGEQFF	TGCAGCGTTACCTCCGGGACAGGGCGAGGTGGTGAGCAGTTCTTC	-	15	TRBV29-1	TRBJ2-1	TRBD1
CAWTRGGTEYGYTF	TGTGCCTGGACCAGGGGAGGGACTGAATATGGCTACACCTTC	-	14	TRBV30	TRBJ1-2	-
CASLYRGAGNTIYF	TGTGCCAGCCTCTACAGGGGTGCTGGAAACACCATATATTTT	few	14	TRBV6-1	TRBJ1-3	TRBD1
CASSLGTGGHSNQPQHF	TGTGCCAGCAGCTTAGGGACAGGGGGCCATAGCAATCAGCCCCAGCATTTT	-	17	TRBV11-2	TRBJ1-5	TRBD1
CASSSGTGRPNGYTF	TGTGCCAGTAGTTCGGGGACAGGAAGGCCTAATGGCTACACCTTC	few	15	TRBV19	TRBJ1-2	TRBD1
CASSLVTGAKNTEAFF	TGTGCCAGCAGCTTAGTGACAGGGGCAAAGAACACTGAAGCTTTCTTT	once	16	TRBV7-8	TRBJ1-1	TRBD1
CASGRLAGEIGELFF	TGCGCCAGCGGACGACTAGCGGGAGAAATCGGGGAGCTGTTTTTT	-	15	TRBV10-2	TRBJ2-2	TRBD2
CASSPTTDTQYF	TGTGCCAGCTCACCGACCACAGATACGCAGTATTTT	-	12	TRBV18	TRBJ2-3	-
CASSLVSDTQYF	TGCGCCAGCAGCTTGGTTTCAGATACGCAGTATTTT	-	12	TRBV5-1	TRBJ2-3	-
CASSLGTGRFYEQYF	TGTGCCAGCAGCTTGGGGACAGGGAGATTCTACGAGCAGTACTTC	few	15	TRBV11-2	TRBJ2-7	TRBD1
CASSQVIGNTIYF	TGTGCCAGCAGCCAAGTTATCGGAAACACCATATATTTT	once	13	TRBV6-5	TRBJ1-3	-
CASREAGGPQETQYF	TGTGCCAGCAGAGAAGCGGGAGGGCCCCAAGAGACCCAGTACTTC	once	15	TRBV6-1	TRBJ2-5	TRBD2
CASSFGEGKYF	TGTGCCAGCAGCTTTGGGGAGGGCAAGTACTTC	-	11	TRBV5-6	TRBJ2-7	TRBD2
CASSQGLAGAGEQYF	TGCGCCAGCAGCCAGGGACTAGCGGGGGCGGGGGAGCAGTACTTC	-	15	TRBV4-1	TRBJ2-7	TRBD2
CASSLYLYEQYF	TGTGCCAGCAGCCTATACCTCTACGAGCAGTACTTC	once	12	TRBV5-6	TRBJ2-7	-
CASSGQGGSTEAFF	TGTGCCAGCAGTGGACAGGGAGGGAGTACTGAAGCTTTCTTT	-	14	TRBV25-1	TRBJ1-1	TRBD1
CASRREGTNEQYF	TGTGCCAGCAGAAGGGAGGGGACGAACGAGCAGTACTTC	-	13	TRBV2	TRBJ2-7	TRBD2
CASSLGDTGELFF	TGTGCCAGCAGCTTAGGGGACACCGGGGAGCTGTTTTTT	-	13	TRBV11-2	TRBJ2-2	-
CASSLTGVYEQYF	TGTGCCAGCTCACTTACAGGGGTATACGAGCAGTACTTC	-	13	TRBV18	TRBJ2-7	TRBD1
CASSLGLAGTYEQYF	TGCGCCAGCAGCTTGGGACTAGCGGGGACCTACGAGCAGTACTTC	-	15	TRBV5-1	TRBJ2-7	TRBD2
CASSPILSGSGYNEQFF	TGTGCCAGCAGCCCAATACTTAGCGGGAGTGGCTACAATGAGCAGTTCTTC	-	17	TRBV7-9	TRBJ2-1	TRBD2
CASSSGTGIDGYTF	TGTGCCAGTAGTTCAGGGACAGGGATCGATGGCTACACCTTC	-	14	TRBV19	TRBJ1-2	TRBD1
CASMTSGRSYEQYF	TGTGCCAGCATGACTAGCGGGAGATCCTACGAGCAGTACTTC	-	14	TRBV6-5	TRBJ2-7	TRBD2
CASSKPRSLDTQYF	TGTGCCAGTAGTAAACCCAGGTCGTTGGATACGCAGTATTTT	-	14	TRBV19	TRBJ2-3	-
CASSTGGVYEQYF	TGTGCCAGCAGTACTGGGGGGGTATACGAGCAGTACTTC	-	13	TRBV28	TRBJ2-7	TRBD2
CASSPGTSGLYEQYF	TGTGCCAGCTCACCCGGGACTAGCGGTCTCTACGAGCAGTACTTC	-	15	TRBV18	TRBJ2-7	TRBD2
CASSPQGVGTEAFF	TGCGCCAGCAGCCCGCAGGGGGTAGGCACTGAAGCTTTCTTT	-	14	TRBV5-1	TRBJ1-1	TRBD1
CASSESTYREQYF	TGTGCCAGCAGTGAATCAACATATAGGGAGCAGTACTTC	-	13	TRBV25-1	TRBJ2-7	-
CARSVEWGNYGYTF	TGCGCCAGGAGCGTAGAATGGGGTAACTATGGCTACACCTTC	-	14	TRBV10-1	TRBJ1-2	-
CASSAGTSGNTGELFF	TGTGCCAGCAGCGCCGGGACTAGCGGTAATACCGGGGAGCTGTTTTTT	-	16	TRBV7-2	TRBJ2-2	TRBD2
CASSGRGGGNSPLHF	TGTGCCAGCAGTGGCCGCGGGGGCGGTAATTCACCCCTCCACTTT	-	15	TRBV6-5	TRBJ1-6	-
CASSPGQLHYGGYTF	TGCGCCAGCAGCCCAGGACAGCTTCATTACGGTGGCTACACCTTC	-	15	TRBV5-1	TRBJ1-2	-
CASSVSAGTERQETQYF	TGTGCCAGCAGTGTGTCTGCGGGGACCGAAAGACAAGAGACCCAGTACTTC	-	17	TRBV2	TRBJ2-5	-
CASSLVVMSNTGELFF	TGCGCCAGCAGCTTGGTGGTTATGTCGAACACCGGGGAGCTGTTTTTT	once	16	TRBV5-1	TRBJ2-2	-
CAISRTDNTGELFF	TGTGCCATCAGTAGGACTGATAACACCGGGGAGCTGTTTTTT	-	14	TRBV10-3	TRBJ2-2	-
CASSVRQGYGKLFF	TGTGCCAGCAGCGTTAGGCAGGGTTATGGAAAACTGTTTTTT	-	14	TRBV27	TRBJ1-4	-
CATQTGPTGELFF	TGTGCCACCCAGACAGGACCCACCGGGGAGCTGTTTTTT	-	13	TRBV10-3	TRBJ2-2	-
CASSMGLNEQFF	TGCGCCAGCAGCATGGGACTGAATGAGCAGTTCTTC	-	12	TRBV5-1	TRBJ2-1	-
CASSPDRVYNSPLHF	TGTGCCAGCTCACCCGACAGGGTGTATAATTCACCCCTCCACTTT	-	15	TRBV18	TRBJ1-6	TRBD1
CAIQSGRQLMNTEAFF	TGTGCCATTCAATCGGGTCGACAGCTCATGAACACTGAGGCTTTCTTT	-	16	TRBV10-3	TRBJ1-1	-
CASQQEVEKLFF	TGTGCCAGCCAGCAGGAGGTTGAAAAACTGTTTTTT	-	12	TRBV2	TRBJ1-4	-